These 22 T cell receptor beta chains were sequenced from one sample in a study of identical twins. TCRdb reanalysed the 5' RACE reads using MiXCR and keeps one entry per CDR3 protein. The sample has over 550,000 distinct CDR3 sequences; about 7.6% are singletons. The same data also went into a second study, on yellow fever vaccine responses in identical twins.

Sequencing input: PBMCs. The source is a woman under 30 in good health.

This chain connects TRBV20-1 to TRBJ2-7; D is uncertain. The CDR3 runs 11 residues. Germline assignment: CDR1 DFQATT and CDR2 SNEGSKA (reference sequence). V lost 3 bases, J lost 2 bases, and 5 bases lay in between. CDR3 loop: CSARSAYEQYV. CDR3 sequence (DNA): TGCAGTGCTAGGTCAGCCTACGAGCAGTACGTC.

This clonotype was counted only a few times. The chain has TRBV5-1 and TRBJ2-3; the D gene is possibly TRBD2 (7 bases). From germline, CDR1 is SGHRS and CDR2 YFSETQ. V was trimmed by 7 bases and J by 4 bases, leaving 13 bases between them. This CDR3 is 13 amino acids long. The CDR3 region has the DNA TGCGCCAGCGTCGGGGGGCCGGCAGATACGCAGTATTTT. Its translation is CASVGGPADTQYF.

J is TRBJ1-2 and V is TRBV28; D not certain. Germline V gene lookup returns CDR1 MDHEN and CDR2 SYDVKM. V was clipped by 6 bases and J by 6 bases, with 5 bases between them. The CDR3 is 10 amino acids. The CDR3 bases are TGTGCCAGCAGGGAGAATGGCTACACCTTC. This gives the protein CASRENGYTF.

This clonotype has only a few counts. The V gene is TRBV12-3 or TRBV12-4, the J gene TRBJ1-2; D is uncertain. V lost 3 bases and J lost 6, with 14 bases in between. CDR3 size: 14 residues. CDR3 region: CASSFQARVDGYTF. The CDR3 coding sequence is TGTGCCAGCAGTTTTCAAGCACGCGTTGATGGCTACACCTTC.

This clonotype was picked up a small number of times. The CDR3 spells CASSAPGGVQETQYF. The CDR3 bases are TGTGCCAGCAGCGCACCCGGGGGGGTCCAAGAGACCCAGTACTTC. J is TRBJ2-5 and V is TRBV2; 8 nucleotides agree with TRBD2. The CDR3 loop spans 15 amino acids. CDR1 is SNHLY, CDR2 FYNNEI, per germline. V trimming: 6 bases; J trimming: 1 base; junction bases outside the gene matches: 7.

This clonotype occurred many times. This sequence joins TRBV7-9 and TRBJ1-4; a weak D match, TRBD1 (6 bases). V lost 6 bases and J lost 6, with 17 bases in between. Germline CDR1 and CDR2: SEHNR and FQNEAQ (reference sequence). This CDR3 contains 15 residues. This chain's CDR3 is CASSRSTGLDEKLFF. CDR3 DNA sequence: TGTGCCAGCAGTCGAAGCACAGGGTTGGATGAAAAACTGTTTTTT.

This clonotype appeared many times. The rearrangement links TRBV6-2 or TRBV6-3 to TRBJ1-2, with D hard to call. V was cut by 5 bases and J by 1 base, with 2 bases left in between. This CDR3 comprises 11 residues. From germline, CDR1 is MNHEY and CDR2 SVGEGT. The CDR3 spells CASSRNYGYTF. The CDR3, as DNA: TGTGCCAGCAGTCGTAACTATGGCTACACCTTC.

This clonotype was observed at least ten times. V and J are TRBV2 and TRBJ1-5, with D hard to call. V was pared by 1 base and J by 2 bases, with 6 bases between. In germline, CDR1 is SNHLY, CDR2 FYNNEI. The CDR3 extends over 14 amino acids. The CDR3 region has the DNA TGTGCCAGCAGTGAAGGCGTTGGCAATCAGCCCCAGCATTTT. Translating it yields CASSEGVGNQPQHF.

Ten or more counts support this clonotype. The chain couples TRBV29-1 to TRBJ2-1; D unclear. The CDR3 spans 10 residues. Looked up from germline, CDR1 is SQVTM and CDR2 is ANQGSEA. The V and J ends lost 3 bases and 10 bases respectively, with 7 bases between them. The CDR3 sequence is CSVDSYEQFF. CDR3 DNA: TGCAGCGTTGACTCGTACGAGCAGTTCTTC.

This clonotype occurred many times. The chain employs TRBV10-2 and TRBJ2-7; 7 bases are a match to TRBD1. Germline-derived CDR1 and CDR2 are WSHSY and SAAADI. The ends lost 3 bases at V and 6 bases at J; junction bases unmatched: 2. The CDR3 is 12 amino acids. Here the CDR3 DNA reads TGCGCCAGCAGTGAATCAGGGGGCGAGCAGTACGTC. Translated: CASSESGGEQYV.

This clonotype came up a few times. The chain carries TRBV10-3 and TRBJ1-2, with 7 nucleotides matching TRBD1. The V segment lost 4 bases and the J segment 2 bases; nucleotides outside the gene matches: 7. From germline, CDR1 is ENHRY and CDR2 SYGVKD. The CDR3 spans 15 residues. The CDR3 DNA follows: TGTGCCATCAGTGCGCGGCAGGGGGGGAACTATGGCTACACCTTC. This gives the protein CAISARQGGNYGYTF.

The J gene is TRBJ1-1, the V gene TRBV28; TRBD1 aligns across 10 bases. V gave up 4 bases and J gave up 1 base; unmatched junction bases: 6. The CDR3 loop spans 16 amino acids. The germline V gene encodes CDR1 MDHEN and CDR2 SYDVKM. The CDR3 DNA is TGTGCCAGCAGTTCTAGGGACAGGGGCAGGAACACTGAAGCTTTCTTT. Protein sequence: CASSSRDRGRNTEAFF.

V is TRBV7-2 and J is TRBJ2-3, with TRBD2 matching over 10 bases. V lost 3 bases and J lost 5; bases outside the gene matches: 5. Germline V gene sequence: CDR1 SGHTA, CDR2 FQGNSA. The CDR3 has 15 amino acids. The CDR3 bases are TGTGCCAGCAGCTTGATGGGACTAGCGTTAGATACGCAGTATTTT. Translating it yields CASSLMGLALDTQYF.

The rearrangement uses TRBV27 and TRBJ2-1; TRBD2 matches 9 bases. Per germline, CDR1 MNHEY and CDR2 SMNVEV (reference sequence). The ends lost 5 bases at V and 7 bases at J; junction bases unmatched: 9. The CDR3 is 15 residues long. DNA of the CDR3: TGTGCCAGCAGTACTCTTAGCGGGAGTTTGAATGAGCAGTTCTTC. Its protein product is CASSTLSGSLNEQFF.

Ten or more counts support this clonotype. The rearrangement links TRBV20-1 to TRBJ2-7, with D perhaps matching TRBD2 (6 bases). Germline V gene lookup returns CDR1 DFQATT and CDR2 SNEGSKA (reference sequence). Trimming shortened V by 5 bases and J by 6 bases, and 11 bases separated the two germline ends. There are 11 residues in the CDR3. The CDR3 sequence: CSAHGGAEQYF. CDR3 in DNA: TGCAGTGCTCACGGCGGGGCCGAGCAGTACTTC.

This chain joins TRBV7-3 and TRBJ2-1; 9 bases line up with TRBD2. This CDR3 is built from 15 residues. Germline-derived CDR1 and CDR2 are SGHTA and FQGTGA. V was pared by 3 bases and J by 5 bases, with 5 bases of the junction left unmatched. The CDR3 coding sequence is TGTGCCAGCAGCTTCGGCGGGAGGGCCAACAATGAGCAGTTCTTC. Translated, it gives CASSFGGRANNEQFF.

This clonotype was seen a handful of times. V usage is TRBV7-6 and J usage is TRBJ2-7; no firm D call. This CDR3 has 12 residues. V was shortened by 5 bases and J by 6 bases, with 11 bases between the two germline ends. Per the germline V gene, CDR1 is SGHVS and CDR2 is FNYEAQ. The DNA for the CDR3 is TGTGCCAGCAGCCCCCTTCGTGCCGAGCAGTACTTC. Encoded protein: CASSPLRAEQYF.

This clonotype was observed many times. The CDR3 nucleotides read TGTGCCAGCAGCCCGACAAGAGGCACAGATACGCAGTATTTT. It yields the protein CASSPTRGTDTQYF. The chain recombines TRBV7-8 with TRBJ2-3; D not certain. Germline CDR1 is SGHVS and CDR2 is FQNEAQ. Trimming shortened V by 5 bases and J by 1 base, and 10 bases separated the two germline ends. The CDR3 covers 14 residues.

The chain joins TRBV10-2 to TRBJ2-2, with a weak D call TRBD1 (6 bases). V was trimmed by 6 bases and J by 3 bases, leaving 14 bases between them. Germline V lookup: CDR1 WSHSY, CDR2 SAAADI. This CDR3 has 15 residues. The chain's CDR3 is CASSPGARDTGELFF. CDR3 sequence (DNA): TGCGCCAGCAGCCCAGGGGCCCGGGACACCGGGGAGCTGTTTTTT.

This clonotype was seen many times. The chain joins TRBV4-1 to TRBJ2-3, with 12 bases matching TRBD2. This CDR3 spans 21 amino acids. Trimming removed 0 bases from V and 2 bases from J; junction bases left unmatched: 15. Germline loops: CDR1 MGHRA, CDR2 YSYEKL. The chain's CDR3 is CASSQEPLAGGLSPHTDTQYF. CDR3 nucleotide sequence: TGCGCCAGCAGCCAAGAGCCGCTAGCGGGGGGGCTGTCACCCCACACAGATACGCAGTATTTT.

V gene TRBV7-8 combines with J gene TRBJ2-3; D not resolved. Germline V gene data show CDR1 as SGHVS and CDR2 as FQNEAQ. Trimming removed 3 bases from V and 1 base from J, with 11 bases in between. There are 15 residues in the CDR3. In DNA form, the CDR3 reads TGTGCCAGCAGCTTTCTGGGGTCTGGCACAGATACGCAGTATTTT. Protein sequence: CASSFLGSGTDTQYF.

There are a few counts of this clonotype. The chain combines TRBV3-1 with TRBJ2-2; D call uncertain. Trimming removed 6 bases from V and 5 bases from J, with 10 bases in between. In germline, CDR1 is LGHDT, CDR2 YNNKEL (reference sequence). This CDR3 is built from 13 residues. This chain's CDR3 is CASRKDGTGELFF. CDR3 in DNA: TGTGCCAGCAGAAAAGACGGGACCGGGGAGCTGTTTTTT. Using reference TRBV3-1 and TRBJ2-2 for the parts outside the CDR3, the full variable domain is DTAVSQTPKYLVTQMGNDKSIKCEQNLGHDTMYWYKQDSKKFLKIMFSYNNKELIINETVPNRFSPKSPDKAHLNLHINSLELGDSAVYFCASRKDGTGELFFGEGSRLTVL.